These 10 T cell receptor beta chains came from one sample sequenced in a study of Graves' ophthalmopathy and Graves' hyperthyroidism. TCR beta CDR3 amplification used RNA transcripts. First-round RT-PCR with HTBI primers preceded a second-round multiplex PCR. TCRdb redid the calling of the multiplex PCR reads with MiXCR, one entry per CDR3 protein. The sample contains 560,000 or so distinct CDR3 sequences, just under 40% of which appear only once. The sample comprised peripheral blood or thyroid tissue (not recorded which). These receptors came from an adult man with Graves' hyperthyroidism.

This clonotype was seen a few times. The chain recombines TRBV15 with TRBJ1-5; the D gene is possibly TRBD1 (5 bases). V was cut by 1 base and J by 2 bases, with 15 bases left in between. Germline V gives CDR1 LNHNV, CDR2 YYDKDF (reference sequence). The CDR3 has 17 residues. DNA of the CDR3: TGTGCCACCAGCAGAGCCCCCCGGGGGGTCGGCAATCAGCCCCAGCATTTT. It specifies CATSRAPRGVGNQPQHF.

This clonotype was detected ten times or more. The genes are TRBV29-1 and TRBJ2-7; D is undetermined. The germline V and J ends were trimmed by 0 bases and 7 bases, with 13 bases remaining between them. The CDR3 is 13 residues long. Germline CDR1 reads SQVTM; CDR2 reads ANQGSEA. The CDR3 region has the DNA TGCAGCGTTGAAGATTCCCTAACTCGGGAGCAGTACTTC. This encodes CSVEDSLTREQYF.

Many counts were recorded for this clonotype. The rearrangement uses TRBV19 and TRBJ2-2; TRBD2 matches 7 bases. The length of the CDR3 is 13 residues. The germline V gene encodes CDR1 LNHDA and CDR2 SQIVND (reference sequence). J was trimmed by 7 bases and V by 2 bases; bases with no gene match: 1. CDR3 in amino acids: CASSISGGGELFF. The CDR3, as DNA: TGTGCCAGTAGTATATCGGGGGGCGGGGAGCTGTTTTTT. Based on the CDR3 plus reference TRBV19 and TRBJ2-2, the full variable domain is DGGITQSPKYLFRKEGQNVTLSCEQNLNHDAMYWYRQDPGQGLRLIYYSQIVNDFQKGDIAEGYSVSREKKESFPLTVTSAQKNPTAFYLCASSISGGGELFFGEGSRLTVL.

In this sample, this clonotype turned up a few times. The chain recombines TRBV6-5 with TRBJ2-2, with TRBD1 as a possible D gene (5 bases). Deletions cut 7 bases from V and 2 bases from J, with 23 bases between. The CDR3 length is 18 residues. Looked up from germline, CDR1 is MNHEY and CDR2 is SVGAGI. The CDR3, as DNA: TGTGCCAGCAATTTTATTTTTCGGCCAGGGCATAACACCGGGGAGCTGTTTTTT. Protein product: CASNFIFRPGHNTGELFF.

This clonotype was seen ten or more times. The chain carries TRBV29-1 and TRBJ1-1; D possibly corresponds to TRBD1 (5 bases). The CDR3 extends over 14 amino acids. Per germline, CDR1 SQVTM and CDR2 ANQGSEA. V was cut by 0 bases and J by 9 bases, with 17 bases left in between. CDR3 coding DNA: TGCAGCGTTGAAGATTCCCACCTCGGGACTCAAGCTTTCTTT. Translation: CSVEDSHLGTQAFF.

In regard to this clonotype: Germline and junction disagree at one end, which may indicate a read error. CDR3 sequence: CASSSLLAGAAREQFF. The CDR3 nucleotides are TGTGCCAGTAGTTCCTTACTAGCGGGGGCCGCCCGGGAGCAGTTTTTT. The rearrangement uses TRBV19 and TRBJ2-2; 11 nucleotides line up with TRBD2. Looked up from germline, CDR1 is LNHDA and CDR2 is SQIVND (reference sequence). The CDR3 extends over 16 amino acids.

This clonotype was seen repeatedly, ten times or more. The chain recombines TRBV29-1 with TRBJ2-5; a possible D gene is TRBD1 (6 bases). CDR3 length: 12 residues. V was cut by 7 bases and J by 3 bases, with 12 bases left in between. The germline V gene encodes CDR1 SQVTM and CDR2 ANQGSEA. The CDR3 DNA reads as TGCAGCGCCGACCGGACAGAAGAGACCCAGTACTTC. Translating it yields CSADRTEETQYF.

This chain joins TRBV20-1 and TRBJ1-2, with D hard to call. The CDR3 length is 9 residues. V lost 1 base, J lost 10 bases, and 4 bases lay in between. Per germline, CDR1 DFQATT and CDR2 SNEGSKA (reference sequence). The CDR3: CSARGFYTF. CDR3 DNA sequence: TGCAGTGCTAGAGGGTTCTACACCTTC.

This clonotype was found many times. The rearrangement uses TRBV7-6 and TRBJ1-4; the D is unclear. Germline V gene lookup returns CDR1 SGHVS and CDR2 FNYEAQ. This CDR3 contains 13 residues. V was clipped by 1 base and J by 7 bases, with 7 bases between them. CDR3 nucleotides: TGTGCCAGCAGCTTAGTTGGTGGTGAAAAACTGTTTTTT. This translates into CASSLVGGEKLFF.

As regards this clonotype: A single base separates this from a much larger clone, so it may be a read error. The rearrangement uses TRBV11-3 and TRBJ1-1, with D uncertain. The CDR3 contains 12 residues. Germline V CDR1 and CDR2: SGHNT, YENEEA. DNA for the CDR3: TGTGCCAGCAGCATAGAATCAGCTGAAGCTTTCTTT. Translated, it gives CASSIESAEAFF.